There are a few counts of the clone carrying this T cell receptor (beta chain). MiXCR, applied by TCRdb to the reads, yields one record per CDR3 protein. The table lists roughly 150,000 distinct CDR3 sequences, about 15% of them singletons. This record comes from a study of T cell repertoires in cytomegalovirus infection. The V end was cut by 2 bases, the J end by 9 bases, with 11 bases between. This CDR3 region has 12 residues. Per the germline V gene, CDR1 is DFQATT and CDR2 is SNEGSKA (reference sequence). The receptor comes from a human donor in good health (CMV status not recorded). Some clones in this sample may be carry-over from other donors' samples. This chain links TRBV20-1 with TRBJ2-4; weak D call: TRBD1 (7 bases). Sample: CD8+ T cells from PBMCs. For the CDR3, the DNA is TGCAGTGCTAGACCAGGGGGGAGCATTCAGTACTTC. It is translated as CSARPGGSIQYF.